This TCR beta chain is drawn from a study of cytomegalovirus exposure and HLA in healthy donors. PCR employed 60 Vbeta and 13 Jbeta primers. The data were produced by immunoSEQ multiplex PCR, yet TCRdb's version contains in-frame clones alone and is incomplete. In total, the table holds 150,000 or so clones. Turning to this clone: Its antigen is undetermined.

Study results and caveats: Fewer N-insertions than the roughly 670-donor mean were reportedly shown by an Asian-associated ancestry cluster in a later analysis. A likely sequencing artifact accounted for one observed cluster of highly shared sequence variants.

The germline gives CDR1 MNHEY, CDR2 SVGAGI. The V segment lost 5 bases and the J segment 7 bases; nucleotides outside the gene matches: 7. The CDR3 length is 14 residues. The sequence derives from a woman aged 55-75 years in good health and CMV-seronegative. J is TRBJ1-5 and V is TRBV6-5, with TRBD1 matching over 8 bases. The sample taken for sequencing was PBMCs. The CDR3 DNA sequence: TGTGCCAGCAGTAGCGGGACAGGTTACCAGCCCCAGCATTTT. Translation gives CASSSGTGYQPQHF.